Shown below are 20 T cell receptor beta chains from a single sample sequenced in a study of T cells in Graves' hyperthyroidism and ophthalmopathy. RNA transcripts yielded amplified TCR beta CDR3 regions. The TCR CDR3 was amplified in a first-round RT-PCR using the HTBI primer set. TCRdb re-derived calls from the multiplex PCR reads in MiXCR, one entry per CDR3 protein. Among roughly 200,000 distinct CDR3 sequences listed, roughly 18% were seen once. Sequenced: blood. All receptors come from a man aged 35-49 years with Graves' hyperthyroidism.

This clonotype was observed many times. The chain uses TRBV5-1 and TRBJ2-7, with TRBD1 matching 8 bases. This CDR3 has 14 amino acids. After removal of 2 bases from V and 3 bases from J, the junction contained 4 bases not matched to a gene. Germline lookup yields CDR1 SGHRS and CDR2 YFSETQ. The CDR3 bases are TGCGCCAGCAGCTTCTCCACAGGGGGCTACGAGCAGTACTTC. It specifies CASSFSTGGYEQYF.

Here the CDR3 DNA reads TGCGCCAGCGGATCAGGGACAGTCTATAATTCACCCCTCCACTTT. It yields the protein CASGSGTVYNSPLHF. V usage is TRBV5-1 and J usage is TRBJ1-6; TRBD1 matches at 7 bases. V lost 7 bases and J lost 3; bases outside the gene matches: 7. The length of the CDR3 is 15 residues. The germline V gene has CDR1 SGHRS and CDR2 YFSETQ.

The gene calls are TRBV5-5 and TRBJ2-5; D is possibly TRBD2 (6 bases). V was cut by 2 bases and J by 5 bases, with 10 bases left in between. CDR1 and CDR2 (germline): SGHKS, YYEKEE (reference sequence). The CDR3 is made up of 13 amino acids. CDR3 DNA: TGTGCCAGCAGCTTCTGGGGGGTGGAGACCCAGTACTTC. It encodes CASSFWGVETQYF.

This clonotype showed up many times. V is TRBV20-1 and J is TRBJ1-2; TRBD1 agrees at 8 bases. This CDR3 has 13 amino acids. Per germline, CDR1 DFQATT and CDR2 SNEGSKA (reference sequence). J gave up 7 bases and V 3 bases, and 7 bases lay outside the gene matches. The DNA of the CDR3 is TGCAGTGCTAGGTGGCAGGGGGCGCGTGGCTACACCTTC. Its protein product is CSARWQGARGYTF.

Concerning this clonotype itself: Its ends do not fully match the called genes, so a read error is possible. The rearrangement links TRBV10-2 to TRBJ2-5, with D perhaps assigned TRBD1 or TRBD2 (5 bases each). This CDR3 is built from 14 residues. Germline V lookup: CDR1 WSHSY, CDR2 SAAADI. As DNA, the CDR3 is TGTGCCAGCGTACGAGGGGCAGCCCAAGAGACCCAGTACTTC. Translating it yields CASVRGAAQETQYF.

V and J are TRBV19 and TRBJ1-2, with no clear D. V shed 6 bases and J shed 2 bases, with 10 bases lying between them. Germline V gene data show CDR1 as LNHDA and CDR2 as SQIVND (reference sequence). The CDR3 is 13 residues long. CDR3 in DNA: TGTGCCAGTAGCTTCAGACCGAACTATGGCTACACCTTC. Protein sequence: CASSFRPNYGYTF.

The chain links TRBV28 to TRBJ2-1; D not certain. This CDR3 is 12 amino acids long. Trimming removed 7 bases from V and 6 bases from J, with 10 bases in between. The germline V gene has CDR1 MDHEN and CDR2 SYDVKM. The CDR3 coding sequence is TGTGCCAGCAAAAGTGGGGTCAATGAGCAGTTCTTC. This translates into CASKSGVNEQFF. Full variable domain (remainder filled in from reference TRBV28 and TRBJ2-1): DVKVTQSSRYLVKRTGEKVFLECVQDMDHENMFWYRQDPGLGLRLIYFSYDVKMKEKGDIPEGYSVSREKKERFSLILESASTNQTSMYLCASKSGVNEQFFGPGTRLTVL.

This clonotype occurred many times. The CDR3 DNA is TGCGCCAGCAGCGCCCGACAGGGGGCCGAGACCCAGTACTTC. This translates into CASSARQGAETQYF. This chain joins TRBV5-1 and TRBJ2-5; 10 positions agree with TRBD1. Germline CDR1 reads SGHRS; CDR2 reads YFSETQ. V shed 4 bases and J 5 bases; nucleotides not matched to a gene: 5. The CDR3 covers 14 residues.

This clonotype has ten or more counts. The chain couples TRBV12-3 or TRBV12-4 to TRBJ1-3, with TRBD1 as a possible D gene (6 bases). Trimming pared 1 base from V and 5 bases from J, leaving 12 bases between. The length of the CDR3 is 15 residues. The CDR3 is CASSLVARGRNTIYF. Here the CDR3 DNA reads TGTGCCAGCAGTTTAGTTGCCAGGGGCAGAAACACCATATATTTT.

This clonotype showed up many times. This rearrangement joins TRBV3-2 to TRBJ2-7. TRBV3-2 is assigned pseudogene status. The CDR3 is 14 residues long. CDR3 in DNA: TGTGCCAGCAGCCAAGGTTACAGCGCCTACGAGCAGTACTTC. Amino acids: CASSQGYSAYEQYF.

The CDR3 loop is CSASPGVYGYTF. The CDR3 DNA reads as TGCAGTGCTAGTCCAGGAGTCTATGGCTACACCTTC. The gene calls are TRBV20-1 and TRBJ1-2; no firm D call. Per germline, CDR1 DFQATT and CDR2 SNEGSKA (reference sequence). The CDR3 covers 12 residues. V was clipped by 3 bases and J by 4 bases, with 9 bases between them.

The sample holds many counts of this clonotype. The gene calls are TRBV11-2 and TRBJ2-7; TRBD1 matches at 9 bases. CDR3 length: 15 amino acids. Germline V gene lookup returns CDR1 SGHAT and CDR2 FQNNGV. Trimming cost V 5 bases and J 4 bases; bases outside gene matches: 9. CDR3 sequence (DNA): TGTGCCAGCAGCCCCTGGGACAGGGTGGAATACGAGCAGTACTTC. This encodes CASSPWDRVEYEQYF. Filled out from reference TRBV11-2 and TRBJ2-7, the complete variable domain reads EAGVAQSPRYKIIEKRQSVAFWCNPISGHATLYWYQQILGQGPKLLIQFQNNGVVDDSQLPKDRFSAERLKGVDSTLKIQPAKLEDSAVYLCASSPWDRVEYEQYFGPGTRLTVT.

This clonotype was seen at least ten times. This chain joins TRBV2 and TRBJ1-6; D perhaps matches TRBD1 (5 bases). Trimming pared 7 bases from V and 0 bases from J, leaving 13 bases between. The germline V gene has CDR1 SNHLY and CDR2 FYNNEI. This CDR3 is built from 16 residues. The CDR3 loop reads CASTRDGSSYNSPLHF. The DNA for the CDR3 is TGTGCCAGCACTCGGGACGGAAGCTCCTATAATTCACCCCTCCACTTT. The full variable domain, with the rest looked up from reference TRBV2 and TRBJ1-6, is EPEVTQTPSHQVTQMGQEVILRCVPISNHLYFYWYRQILGQKVEFLVSFYNNEISEKSEIFDDQFSVERPDGSNFTLKIRSTKLEDSAMYFCASTRDGSSYNSPLHFGNGTRLTVT.

This clonotype appeared a few times. The rearrangement joins TRBV5-1 to TRBJ1-1, with a tentative D call TRBD1 (5 bases). CDR3 length equals 15 residues. Germline assignment: CDR1 SGHRS and CDR2 YFSETQ. V lost 0 bases and J 5 bases, leaving 14 bases between the germline ends. CDR3 residues: CASSLGSRGGTEAFF. The CDR3 region has the DNA TGCGCCAGCAGCTTGGGTAGTCGGGGGGGGACTGAAGCTTTCTTT.

In its sample, this clonotype was seen many times. J is TRBJ2-5 and V is TRBV24-1, with TRBD2 matching 9 bases. J gave up 5 bases and V 5 bases, and 8 bases lay outside the gene matches. Germline CDR1 KGHDR, CDR2 SFDVKD. The CDR3 is made up of 15 amino acids. CDR3: CATSVGLAPEETQYF. CDR3 in DNA: TGTGCCACCAGTGTGGGACTAGCACCCGAGGAGACCCAGTACTTC.

This clonotype has just a few counts. The chain has TRBV4-1 and TRBJ2-5, with 11 bases fitting TRBD1. Germline CDR1 MGHRA, CDR2 YSYEKL. This CDR3 has 15 residues. The trim removed 4 bases at V and 4 bases at J, leaving 5 bases unmatched. This chain's CDR3 is CASSRTGGWRETQYF. CDR3 sequence (DNA): TGCGCCAGCAGCCGGACAGGGGGCTGGCGAGAGACCCAGTACTTC.

This clonotype was detected many times. The rearrangement uses TRBV5-1 and TRBJ1-6; TRBD1 matches at 11 bases. Germline trimming cut 1 base from V and 9 bases from J; bases unmatched to any gene: 6. Germline V gene lookup returns CDR1 SGHRS and CDR2 YFSETQ. This CDR3 region has 16 residues. This CDR3 is CASSLYGQGAGSPLHF. CDR3 coding DNA: TGCGCCAGCAGCTTGTATGGACAGGGGGCCGGTTCACCCCTCCACTTT. The full variable domain, rest sourced from reference TRBV5-1 and TRBJ1-6, is KAGVTQTPRYLIKTRGQQVTLSCSPISGHRSVSWYQQTPGQGLQFLFEYFSETQRNKGNFPGRFSGRQFSNSRSEMNVSTLELGDSALYLCASSLYGQGAGSPLHFGNGTRLTVT.

This clonotype was picked up many times. The rearrangement links TRBV4-3 to TRBJ2-7; 7 bases line up with TRBD1. Germline V gene lookup returns CDR1 LGHNA and CDR2 YSLEER. This CDR3 has 14 residues. J gave up 3 bases and V 2 bases, and 4 bases lay outside the gene matches. The CDR3 loop reads CASSQTGQSYEQYF. CDR3 nucleotide sequence: TGCGCCAGCAGCCAAACGGGACAGAGCTACGAGCAGTACTTC.

This chain joins TRBV7-9 and TRBJ2-1; TRBD2 is a possible D gene (5 bases). This CDR3 has 13 amino acids. From germline, CDR1 is SEHNR and CDR2 FQNEAQ (reference sequence). With 4 bases removed from V and 8 bases from J, the gap between germline ends came to 12 bases. CDR3 DNA: TGTGCCAGCAGCTCGGGATCCGGGGATGAGCAGTTCTTC. It is translated as CASSSGSGDEQFF.

This clonotype was counted many times. V gene TRBV5-1 combines with J gene TRBJ1-1, with 7 bases fitting TRBD1. The CDR3 is 15 residues long. Trimming cost V 4 bases and J 0 bases; bases outside gene matches: 6. Germline CDR1 is SGHRS and CDR2 is YFSETQ. Written as DNA, the CDR3 is TGCGCCAGCAGCAGGACAGGAAACATGAACACTGAAGCTTTCTTT. It specifies CASSRTGNMNTEAFF.